Presented here are 22 T cell receptor beta chains from one specimen sequenced in a study of cytomegalovirus exposure and HLA in healthy donors. 13 Jbeta primers and 60 Vbeta primers were used for the PCR. The repertoire was sequenced with immunoSEQ multiplex PCR; TCRdb's copy has only in-frame clones and lacks some. This table holds some 90,000 clones, over 75% found once. Sequencing was carried out using PBMCs. Receptor source: a man over 45 in good health and CMV-seronegative.

The chain uses TRBV27 and TRBJ1-2; 7 nucleotides agree with TRBD1. The junction had 5 bases not matched to a gene; V was cut back by 0 bases and J by 4 bases. The length of the CDR3 is 15 residues. In germline, CDR1 is MNHEY, CDR2 SMNVEV (reference sequence). In DNA, the CDR3 is TGTGCCAGCAGTTTATCGATAGGACAGGTCTATGGCTACACCTTC. Its protein is CASSLSIGQVYGYTF.

The rearrangement links TRBV6-5 to TRBJ1-2; D not certain. This CDR3 spans 13 amino acids. V was shortened by 3 bases and J by 4 bases, with 9 bases between the two germline ends. In germline, CDR1 is MNHEY, CDR2 SVGAGI. CDR3 protein: CASSYSLVYGYTF. The CDR3, as DNA: TGTGCCAGCAGTTATTCCCTTGTCTATGGCTACACCTTC.

The J gene is TRBJ2-1, the V gene TRBV14, with D perhaps matching TRBD1 (5 bases). V shed 3 bases and J shed 6 bases, with 15 bases lying between them. This CDR3 spans 15 amino acids. Germline CDR1 and CDR2: SGHDN and FVKESK. This CDR3 is CASSQGRVRTNEQFF. DNA of the CDR3: TGTGCCAGCAGCCAGGGGCGTGTGAGGACCAATGAGCAGTTCTTC.

This clone was counted a few times. CDR3 region: CASSMREVSNEQFF. In nucleotides, the CDR3 is TGTGCCAGTAGTATGCGGGAGGTTTCTAATGAGCAGTTCTTC. V and J are TRBV19 and TRBJ2-1, with 8 bases identical to TRBD2. The junction had 5 bases not matched to a gene; V was cut back by 3 bases and J by 7 bases. The CDR3 totals 14 residues. Germline V CDR1 and CDR2: LNHDA, SQIVND (reference sequence).

The chain combines TRBV28 with TRBJ1-2; D is undetermined. The germline V gene encodes CDR1 MDHEN and CDR2 SYDVKM. The CDR3 has 10 amino acids. Trimming took off 10 bases at V and 8 bases at J, with 11 bases between the two ends. The CDR3 coding sequence is TGTGCCACCGAGTTGGAGGGCTACACCTTC. Its translation is CATELEGYTF.

This clone was seen a single time. The J gene is TRBJ2-1, the V gene TRBV4-1, with 7 bases identical to TRBD1. Germline-derived CDR1 and CDR2 are MGHRA and YSYEKL. The V segment lost 0 bases and the J segment 6 bases; nucleotides outside the gene matches: 2. This CDR3 is built from 14 residues. The CDR3 sequence: CASSQESGGNEQFF. The CDR3 nucleotides are TGCGCCAGCAGCCAAGAATCAGGGGGCAATGAGCAGTTCTTC.

The chain uses TRBV2 and TRBJ1-5, with 10 bases identical to TRBD1. The CDR3 is made up of 16 amino acids. With 2 bases clipped from V and 5 bases from J, the junction kept 6 bases outside the gene matches. CDR1 SNHLY and CDR2 FYNNEI come from the germline V gene. This chain's CDR3 is CASSEPGQGPHQPQHF. The CDR3 DNA reads as TGTGCCAGCAGTGAACCGGGACAGGGGCCTCATCAGCCCCAGCATTTT.

This chain connects TRBV5-1 to TRBJ2-1; D is possibly TRBD2 (5 bases). Germline V gene sequence: CDR1 SGHRS, CDR2 YFSETQ. There are 15 residues in the CDR3. V dropped 6 bases and J dropped 5 bases, with 18 bases sitting between them. The CDR3 loop reads CASTVGGRSNNEQFF. CDR3 in DNA: TGCGCCAGCACCGTCGGCGGGCGCAGTAACAATGAGCAGTTCTTC.

The genes are TRBV7-9 and TRBJ2-1; 9 bases align to TRBD1. The CDR3 length is 16 residues. The germline V gene encodes CDR1 SEHNR and CDR2 FQNEAQ (reference sequence). V was pared by 3 bases and J by 9 bases, with 12 bases of the junction left unmatched. Written as DNA, the CDR3 is TGTGCCAGCAGCTTGACTCCGGGACAGGGAGGGGGTGAGCAGTTCTTC. It is translated as CASSLTPGQGGGEQFF. Together with reference TRBV7-9 and TRBJ2-1, the CDR3 gives the full variable domain: DTGVSQNPRHKITKRGQNVTFRCDPISEHNRLYWYRQTLGQGPEFLTYFQNEAQLEKSRLLSDRFSAERPKGSFSTLEIQRTEQGDSAMYLCASSLTPGQGGGEQFFGPGTRLTVL.

The rearrangement uses TRBV10-3 and TRBJ1-5; D perhaps matches TRBD1 (6 bases). CDR1 and CDR2 from the germline V gene are ENHRY and SYGVKD. This CDR3 comprises 16 residues. Trimming took 0 bases from V and 0 from J, leaving 9 bases between them. The DNA for the CDR3 is TGTGCCATCAGTGAGTCCAAGGGGGATAGCAATCAGCCCCAGCATTTT. Amino acid sequence: CAISESKGDSNQPQHF.

This chain uses TRBV7-9 with TRBJ1-2; a weak D match, TRBD1 (5 bases). V was shortened by 2 bases and J by 8 bases, with 12 bases between the two germline ends. The CDR3 spans 13 residues. Per the germline V gene, CDR1 is SEHNR and CDR2 is FQNEAQ (reference sequence). The CDR3 nucleotides are TGTGCCAGCAGCTTACCGGGCAGGGCGGGCTACACCTTC. This gives the protein CASSLPGRAGYTF.

This chain links TRBV11-3 with TRBJ2-6, with TRBD2 matching over 8 bases. The CDR3 spans 16 residues. V lost 7 bases to trimming and J lost 2 bases; unmatched junction nucleotides: 7. Germline V gives CDR1 SGHNT, CDR2 YENEEA. The chain's CDR3 is CASNPGGGTGANVLTF. The DNA for the CDR3 is TGTGCCAGCAACCCGGGAGGGGGGACTGGGGCCAACGTCCTGACTTTC.

The chain has TRBV23-1 and TRBJ2-7; D is perhaps TRBD1 (5 bases). TRBV23-1 is given ORF status, its function remaining uncertain. Deletions cut 2 bases from V and 0 bases from J, with 17 bases between. CDR3 length: 17 amino acids. CDR3 in amino acids: CASSQLAAGQDSYEQYF. DNA for the CDR3: TGCGCCAGCAGTCAACTTGCGGCAGGGCAAGACTCCTACGAGCAGTACTTC.

This clone was picked up a small number of times. The V and J genes are TRBV7-3 and TRBJ1-1; D gene uncertain. Trimming cost V 1 base and J 8 bases, with 11 bases left between them. The CDR3 contains 13 residues. The germline V gene has CDR1 SGHTA and CDR2 FQGTGA. CDR3 amino acids: CASSLILGGEAFF. The CDR3 DNA reads as TGTGCCAGCAGCTTAATTTTAGGAGGAGAAGCTTTCTTT.

The chain recombines TRBV7-2 with TRBJ2-3, with 9 bases identical to TRBD2. Germline assignment: CDR1 SGHTA and CDR2 FQGNSA. Losses at the gene ends were 5 bases for V and 7 bases for J; bases not matched to a gene: 7. This CDR3 spans 14 amino acids. CDR3: CASSQRTSVHTQYF. In nucleotides, the CDR3 is TGTGCCAGCAGCCAACGGACTAGCGTCCATACGCAGTATTTT.

The V gene is TRBV11-2, the J gene TRBJ1-1; D unclear. The CDR3 runs 13 residues. Deletions cut 5 bases from V and 1 base from J, with 8 bases between. Looked up from germline, CDR1 is SGHAT and CDR2 is FQNNGV. CDR3 sequence (DNA): TGTGCCAGCAGCCTTATCGGGAACACTGAAGCTTTCTTT. Protein product: CASSLIGNTEAFF. Combining the CDR3 with reference TRBV11-2 and TRBJ1-1 gives the whole variable domain EAGVAQSPRYKIIEKRQSVAFWCNPISGHATLYWYQQILGQGPKLLIQFQNNGVVDDSQLPKDRFSAERLKGVDSTLKIQPAKLEDSAVYLCASSLIGNTEAFFGQGTRLTVV.

The chain carries TRBV7-2 and TRBJ2-1; 7 positions match TRBD2. Per germline, CDR1 SGHTA and CDR2 FQGNSA. The CDR3 consists of 15 residues. V was pared by 1 base and J by 8 bases, with 8 bases of the junction left unmatched. CDR3 bases: TGTGCCAGCAGCTTAGTTGACGCTAGCGGCCATGAGCAGTTCTTC. Its translation is CASSLVDASGHEQFF. The complete variable domain, with remaining parts taken from reference TRBV7-2 and TRBJ2-1, reads GAGVSQSPSNKVTEKGKDVELRCDPISGHTALYWYRQSLGQGLEFLIYFQGNSAPDKSGLPSDRFSAERTGGSVSTLTIQRTQQEDSAVYLCASSLVDASGHEQFFGPGTRLTVL.

The rearrangement uses TRBV9 and TRBJ1-6; TRBD1 is a possible D gene (6 bases). There are 15 residues in the CDR3. Germline-derived CDR1 and CDR2 are SGDLS and YYNGEE. The V and J ends lost 2 bases and 4 bases respectively, with 10 bases between them. The CDR3, as DNA: TGTGCCAGCAGCGTCAGGGGCACGTATAATTCACCCCTCCACTTT. Translating it yields CASSVRGTYNSPLHF. Complete variable domain (other parts from reference TRBV9 and TRBJ1-6): DSGVTQTPKHLITATGQRVTLRCSPRSGDLSVYWYQQSLDQGLQFLIQYYNGEERAKGNILERFSAQQFPDLHSELNLSSLELGDSALYFCASSVRGTYNSPLHFGNGTRLTVT.

This chain uses TRBV29-1 with TRBJ2-7; 9 bases agree with TRBD1. V shed 4 bases and J 5 bases; nucleotides not matched to a gene: 9. CDR3 length: 14 residues. CDR1 SQVTM and CDR2 ANQGSEA come from the germline V gene. CDR3 DNA sequence: TGCAGCGTTGGACCCCGGACAGGGGCGCACGAGCAGTACTTC. Its protein is CSVGPRTGAHEQYF.

V and J are TRBV5-6 and TRBJ2-5, with 14 bases that match TRBD2. Judging by the DNA end, TRBJ2-7 fits better; the J call may be wrong. Germline CDR1 SGHDT, CDR2 YYEEEE. The CDR3 extends over 17 amino acids. The chain's CDR3 is CASSFPGLAGVSNEQYF. The DNA for the CDR3 is TGTGCCAGCAGCTTCCCGGGACTAGCGGGAGTCTCTAACGAGCAGTACTTC.

The V gene is TRBV21-1, the J gene TRBJ2-3; the table gives TRBD1 as D, unverified against the DNA. TRBV21-1 is labeled a pseudogene. The CDR3 consists of 17 residues. CDR3 coding DNA: TGTGCCAGCAGCAACGGTCCGACAGGTTTTAGCACAGATACGCAGTATTTT. Its protein product is CASSNGPTGFSTDTQYF.

V is TRBV25-1 and J is TRBJ1-4, with TRBD1 matching over 10 bases. Germline CDR1 is MGHDK and CDR2 is SYGVNS. CDR3 length: 15 residues. V gave up 3 bases and J gave up 8 bases; unmatched junction bases: 6. The CDR3 nucleotides read TGTGCCAGCAGTGACCTTACGACAGGGGGCGAAAAACTGTTTTTT. This sequence encodes CASSDLTTGGEKLFF.